This passage covers 13 T cell receptor beta chains from one sample sequenced in a study of cytomegalovirus exposure and HLA in healthy donors (TCRdb year 2017). Library prep was done by the immunoSEQ multiplex PCR assay. For the multiplex PCR, a mixture combining 60 forward primers for TCR Vbeta segments and 13 reverse primers for TCR Jbeta segments was used. In its TCRdb copy, this immuneACCESS table keeps in-frame sequences only and misses some clones. Where compared with another copy, unresolved V genes explain less than half of these, and the others have no known cause. Counted in this sample were 150,000 to 200,000 clones; around 88% of them appeared once. The top ten constitute almost 2% of the sample. The sample taken for sequencing was PBMCs. These receptors were taken from a woman younger than 35 in good health and CMV-seronegative.

The CDR3 region has the DNA TGTGCCAGCAGCCAGGGACAGTATAATTCACCCCTCCACTTT. Residues: CASSQGQYNSPLHF. The chain is built from TRBV28 and TRBJ1-6; 7 positions match TRBD1. Germline values: CDR1 MDHEN, CDR2 SYDVKM. This CDR3 region has 14 residues. V lost 6 bases, J lost 4 bases, and 3 bases stayed unmatched.

The chain combines TRBV4-1 with TRBJ2-7; D not certain. V was clipped by 2 bases and J by 0 bases, with 8 bases between them. This CDR3 has 14 amino acids. Germline CDR1 and CDR2: MGHRA and YSYEKL. CDR3 sequence (DNA): TGCGCCAGCAGCCAATTTCCTAGCTCCTACGAGCAGTACTTC. Residues: CASSQFPSSYEQYF.

The rearrangement links TRBV14 to TRBJ1-2; 7 bases line up with TRBD1. The length of the CDR3 is 14 residues. CDR1 and CDR2 from the germline V gene are SGHDN and FVKESK. J was trimmed by 4 bases and V by 4 bases; bases with no gene match: 6. The CDR3 region is CASSLVTGSYGYTF. The CDR3 DNA follows: TGTGCCAGCAGCCTAGTGACAGGGAGCTATGGCTACACCTTC. Variable domain in full (rest from reference TRBV14 and TRBJ1-2): EAGVTQFPSHSVIEKGQTVTLRCDPISGHDNLYWYRRVMGKEIKFLLHFVKESKQDESGMPNNRFLAERTGGTYSTLKVQPAELEDSGVYFCASSLVTGSYGYTFGSGTRLTVV.

This rearrangement joins TRBV25-1 to TRBJ1-4, with D possibly matching TRBD1 (6 bases). Trimming took 6 bases from V and 7 from J, leaving 15 bases between them. Germline CDR1 MGHDK, CDR2 SYGVNS. The CDR3 has 14 residues. The DNA for the CDR3 is TGTGCCAGCAGAGAGAACGGACAGTTTGAAAAACTGTTTTTT. Its translation is CASRENGQFEKLFF.

The chain carries TRBV14 and TRBJ2-7; D might be TRBD2 (6 bases). Looked up from germline, CDR1 is SGHDN and CDR2 is FVKESK. The V gene lost 1 base and the J gene lost 6 bases, with 13 bases spanning the gap. This CDR3 has 14 amino acids. The CDR3 region has the DNA TGTGCCAGCAGCCAAGGCACCCTAGCGTCCGAGCAGTACTTC. Translation: CASSQGTLASEQYF.

The chain's CDR3 is CASSLAGADGAFF. CDR3 coding DNA: TGTGCCAGCAGCTTAGCAGGGGCGGATGGAGCTTTCTTT. The chain carries TRBV11-2 and TRBJ1-1; D is possibly TRBD1 (6 bases). The CDR3 extends over 13 amino acids. The germline V gene encodes CDR1 SGHAT and CDR2 FQNNGV. Between the trimmed V and J ends, which lost 1 base and 10 bases, there was a span of 13 bases.

V is TRBV7-2 and J is TRBJ1-1; 7 positions agree with TRBD1. V lost 5 bases and J lost 0; bases outside the gene matches: 6. Per germline, CDR1 SGHTA and CDR2 FQGNSA. The CDR3 has 15 residues. The DNA for the CDR3 is TGTGCCAGCAGCCTACAGGGGTCAGTGAACACTGAAGCTTTCTTT. It yields the protein CASSLQGSVNTEAFF.

This rearrangement joins TRBV6-1 to TRBJ1-5; no clear D. Germline CDR1 reads MNHNS; CDR2 reads SASEGT. CDR3 length: 16 amino acids. The V end was cut by 1 base, the J end by 2 bases, with 12 bases between. The CDR3 spells CASSEGRVFRNQPQHF. CDR3 DNA sequence: TGTGCCAGCAGTGAAGGGAGGGTCTTTCGCAATCAGCCCCAGCATTTT.

The chain recombines TRBV27 with TRBJ2-2, with TRBD2 as a possible D gene (6 bases). V was trimmed by 7 bases and J by 2 bases, leaving 32 bases between them. The CDR3 covers 21 residues. CDR1 is MNHEY and CDR2 is SMNVEV in the germline V gene (reference sequence). The CDR3 loop is CASTTTLIGTEASENTGELFF. CDR3 sequence (DNA): TGTGCCAGCACTACCACCCTTATCGGTACCGAAGCTAGCGAAAACACCGGGGAGCTGTTTTTT.

This sequence joins TRBV2 and TRBJ2-5, with D possibly being TRBD1 (6 bases). CDR1 and CDR2 (germline): SNHLY, FYNNEI. CDR3 length equals 13 residues. V lost 8 bases and J 5 bases, leaving 15 bases between the germline ends. CDR3 sequence: CASGTWQVETQYF. CDR3 nucleotides: TGTGCCAGCGGGACATGGCAGGTGGAGACCCAGTACTTC.

V usage is TRBV5-1 and J usage is TRBJ2-1; TRBD2 might be the D (6 bases). The CDR3 has 14 residues. Germline V lookup: CDR1 SGHRS, CDR2 YFSETQ. Trimming took off 0 bases at V and 7 bases at J, with 11 bases between the two ends. The CDR3 DNA reads TGCGCCAGCAGCTTGGGACTAGTCCCGAATGAGCAGTTCTTC. It specifies CASSLGLVPNEQFF. Full variable domain (remainder filled in from reference TRBV5-1 and TRBJ2-1): KAGVTQTPRYLIKTRGQQVTLSCSPISGHRSVSWYQQTPGQGLQFLFEYFSETQRNKGNFPGRFSGRQFSNSRSEMNVSTLELGDSALYLCASSLGLVPNEQFFGPGTRLTVL.

V and J are TRBV18 and TRBJ1-2, with 9 bases that match TRBD1. Germline CDR1 and CDR2: KGHSH and LQKENI. The CDR3 spans 18 residues. The V and J ends lost 0 bases and 8 bases, in that order; junction bases with no gene match: 16. The CDR3 is CASSPPTPLTGGQRGYTF. As DNA, the CDR3 is TGTGCCAGCTCACCACCCACTCCCCTTACAGGGGGCCAACGGGGCTACACCTTC. Together with reference TRBV18 and TRBJ1-2, the CDR3 gives the full variable domain: NAGVMQNPRHLVRRRGQEARLRCSPMKGHSHVYWYRQLPEEGLKFMVYLQKENIIDESGMPKERFSAEFPKEGPSILRIQQVVRGDSAAYFCASSPPTPLTGGQRGYTFGSGTRLTVV.

This clone has a handful of counts. Here the CDR3 DNA reads TGTGCCAGCAGCCAAAACCCGGGACAGGGTAATCTTGGAAACACCATATATTTT. Protein: CASSQNPGQGNLGNTIYF. The chain joins TRBV4-2 to TRBJ1-3, with 9 bases that match TRBD1. With V trimmed by 2 bases and J by 3 bases, 11 bases remained unmatched. The CDR3 totals 18 residues. Germline loops: CDR1 LGHNA, CDR2 YNFKEQ.